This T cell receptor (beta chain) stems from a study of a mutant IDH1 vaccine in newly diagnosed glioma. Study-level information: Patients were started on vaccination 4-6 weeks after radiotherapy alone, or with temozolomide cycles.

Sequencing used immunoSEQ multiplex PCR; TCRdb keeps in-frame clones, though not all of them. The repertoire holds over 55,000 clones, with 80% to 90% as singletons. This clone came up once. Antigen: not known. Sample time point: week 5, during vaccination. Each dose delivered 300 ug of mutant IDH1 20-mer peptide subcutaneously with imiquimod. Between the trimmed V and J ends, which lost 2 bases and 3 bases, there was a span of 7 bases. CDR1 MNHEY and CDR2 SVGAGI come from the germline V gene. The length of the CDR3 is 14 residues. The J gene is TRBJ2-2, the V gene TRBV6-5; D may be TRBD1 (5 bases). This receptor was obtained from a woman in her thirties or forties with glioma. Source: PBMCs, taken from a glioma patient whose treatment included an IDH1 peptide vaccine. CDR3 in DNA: TGTGCCAGCAGTTACGACAGAGACACCGGGGAGCTGTTTTTT. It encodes CASSYDRDTGELFF.